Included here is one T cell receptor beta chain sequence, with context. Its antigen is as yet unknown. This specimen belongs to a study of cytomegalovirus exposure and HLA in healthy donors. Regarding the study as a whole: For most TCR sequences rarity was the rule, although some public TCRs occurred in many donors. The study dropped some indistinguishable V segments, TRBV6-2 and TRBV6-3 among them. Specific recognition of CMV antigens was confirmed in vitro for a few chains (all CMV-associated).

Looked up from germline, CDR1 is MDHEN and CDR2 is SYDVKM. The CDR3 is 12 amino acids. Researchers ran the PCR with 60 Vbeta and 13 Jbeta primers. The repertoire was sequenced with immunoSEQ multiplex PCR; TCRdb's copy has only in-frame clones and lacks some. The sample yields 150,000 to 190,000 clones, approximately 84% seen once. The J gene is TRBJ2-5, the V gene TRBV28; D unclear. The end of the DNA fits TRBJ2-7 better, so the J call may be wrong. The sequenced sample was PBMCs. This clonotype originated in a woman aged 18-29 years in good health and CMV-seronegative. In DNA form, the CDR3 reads TGTGCCAGCAGCCACGGGTCCTACGAGCAGTACTTC. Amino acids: CASSHGSYEQYF.